The 28 T cell receptor beta chains below come from one sample, sequenced in a study of blood T cell repertoires in COVID-19. Here immunoSEQ multiplex PCR was the method, and the copy in TCRdb shows in-frame clones only, minus some. The sample includes 250,000 to 350,000 clones, around 89% of them seen just once. The sample was peripheral blood. These receptors were obtained from a woman aged 45-65 years with COVID-19, enrolled during active disease.

J is TRBJ2-6 and V is TRBV6-5; D is ambiguous. V dropped 8 bases and J dropped 0 bases, with 5 bases sitting between them. The CDR3 is 13 amino acids. Germline CDR1 reads MNHEY; CDR2 reads SVGAGI. The CDR3 here is CASRSSGANVLTF. DNA of the CDR3: TGTGCCAGCCGGAGCTCTGGGGCCAACGTCCTGACTTTC.

The chain carries TRBV6-5 and TRBJ2-2, with D perhaps matching TRBD2 (5 bases). The ends were cut back, 7 bases at V and 7 bases at J, with 10 bases in the middle. This CDR3 is built from 12 residues. Germline loops: CDR1 MNHEY, CDR2 SVGAGI. The CDR3 spells CASIGVGGELFF. DNA of the CDR3: TGTGCCAGCATCGGGGTTGGCGGGGAGCTGTTTTTT.

The chain links TRBV7-2 to TRBJ2-5, with D possibly being TRBD1 (5 bases). Trimming pared 5 bases from V and 1 base from J, leaving 8 bases between. This CDR3 has 13 amino acids. Looked up from germline, CDR1 is SGHTA and CDR2 is FQGNSA. The DNA for the CDR3 is TGTGCCAGCAGCCGTGGGGCCCAAGAGACCCAGTACTTC. Translation: CASSRGAQETQYF.

This chain links TRBV11-3 with TRBJ1-1, with a possible D match to TRBD1 (6 bases). The CDR3 runs 15 residues. The V gene's germline CDR1 is SGHNT and CDR2 YENEEA. V dropped 2 bases and J dropped 0 bases, with 10 bases sitting between them. The CDR3 coding sequence is TGTGCCAGCAGCTTAAGGGGGAAGATGAACACTGAAGCTTTCTTT. Protein sequence: CASSLRGKMNTEAFF.

The chain couples TRBV10-3 to TRBJ1-2, with no clear D. Germline CDR1 is ENHRY and CDR2 is SYGVKD. The CDR3 sequence is 15 residues long. V shed 5 bases and J shed 5 bases, with 18 bases lying between them. Here the CDR3 DNA reads TGTGCCATCAGTACCTCCCTGGCGGCGGCTTATGGCTACACCTTC. Its translation is CAISTSLAAAYGYTF.

V is TRBV7-8 and J is TRBJ2-1; 10 bases agree with TRBD1. Germline V lookup: CDR1 SGHVS, CDR2 FQNEAQ. The length of the CDR3 is 16 residues. Trimming took 3 bases from V and 7 from J; bases not matched to a gene: 9. CDR3 nucleotide sequence: TGTGCCAGCAGCTTGACAGGGGGCGCCGGCGCAAATGAGCAGTTCTTC. It is translated as CASSLTGGAGANEQFF. The full variable domain, with the rest looked up from reference TRBV7-8 and TRBJ2-1, is GAGVSQSPRYKVAKRGQDVALRCDPISGHVSLFWYQQALGQGPEFLTYFQNEAQLDKSGLPSDRFFAERPEGSVSTLKIQRTQQEDSAVYLCASSLTGGAGANEQFFGPGTRLTVL.

The chain links TRBV19 to TRBJ1-5, with a tentative D call TRBD1 (5 bases). Looked up from germline, CDR1 is LNHDA and CDR2 is SQIVND (reference sequence). The CDR3 is 13 amino acids. V gave up 7 bases and J gave up 7 bases, with 14 bases separating them. The CDR3 DNA sequence: TGTGCCAGTACCCCCCAGGGTAGACAGCCCCAGCATTTT. Translating it yields CASTPQGRQPQHF.

The rearrangement links TRBV6-4 to TRBJ2-7; D gene uncertain. Per germline, CDR1 MRHNA and CDR2 SNTAGT. CDR3 length: 12 residues. The CDR3 protein is CASPPQVYEQYF. In DNA form, the CDR3 reads TGTGCTTCCCCTCCTCAGGTTTACGAGCAGTACTTC.

This clone was seen once. The chain combines TRBV7-9 with TRBJ2-3, with D perhaps TRBD2 (5 bases). Germline CDR1 reads SEHNR; CDR2 reads FQNEAQ (reference sequence). The CDR3 is 16 amino acids. The V end was cut by 0 bases, the J end by 0 bases, with 10 bases between. The CDR3 nucleotides read TGTGCCAGCAGCTTAGCGTCTCTAGCAAGCACAGATACGCAGTATTTT. Translation gives CASSLASLASTDTQYF.

A few counts support this clone. The J gene is TRBJ2-5, the V gene TRBV2; a possible D gene is TRBD1 (5 bases). CDR1 and CDR2 (germline): SNHLY, FYNNEI. Trimming left V 6 bases short and J 1 base short, with 9 bases between. The CDR3 is made up of 13 amino acids. The CDR3 bases are TGTGCCAGCAGCCCAGGGATCCAAGAGACCCAGTACTTC. This sequence encodes CASSPGIQETQYF.

The V gene is TRBV6-6, the J gene TRBJ2-6, with D maybe TRBD1 (6 bases). V lost 5 bases, J lost 12 bases, and 20 bases lay in between. The CDR3 contains 15 residues. CDR1 and CDR2 from the germline V gene are MNHNY and SVGAGI (reference sequence). CDR3 in amino acids: CASSGGSLVLGVLTF. For the CDR3, the DNA is TGTGCCAGCAGTGGGGGCTCACTCGTCTTGGGCGTCCTGACTTTC.

The gene calls are TRBV7-9 and TRBJ1-2, with D possibly matching TRBD1 (6 bases). Trimming removed 5 bases at V and 1 base at J, with 17 bases between. The CDR3 is made up of 16 amino acids. Germline lookup yields CDR1 SEHNR and CDR2 FQNEAQ (reference sequence). CDR3 nucleotides: TGTGCCAGCAGCAGAGCCGGGACAACTTATAACTATGGCTACACCTTC. It codes for CASSRAGTTYNYGYTF.

This clone was picked up one time. The chain recombines TRBV7-2 with TRBJ1-3, with 9 bases fitting TRBD1. The CDR3 loop spans 18 amino acids. From germline, CDR1 is SGHTA and CDR2 FQGNSA. V was clipped by 1 base and J by 9 bases; unmatched bases: 16. CDR3: CASSLVGRVQGARSTIYF. The DNA of the CDR3 is TGTGCCAGCAGCTTAGTGGGGAGGGTACAGGGGGCGCGGAGCACCATATATTTT. Looking up the rest from reference TRBV7-2 and TRBJ1-3 gives the full variable domain: GAGVSQSPSNKVTEKGKDVELRCDPISGHTALYWYRQSLGQGLEFLIYFQGNSAPDKSGLPSDRFSAERTGGSVSTLTIQRTQQEDSAVYLCASSLVGRVQGARSTIYFGEGSWLTVV.

The sample holds one count of this clone. The V and J genes are TRBV3-1 (or the pseudogene TRBV3-2) and TRBJ2-7; D may be TRBD1 (6 bases). Trimming pared 2 bases from V and 4 bases from J, leaving 18 bases between. Germline assignment: CDR1 LGHDT and CDR2 YNNKEL (reference sequence). The CDR3 is made up of 16 amino acids. The CDR3 here is CASSQTGTVSGYEQYF. CDR3 DNA sequence: TGTGCCAGCAGCCAAACAGGGACCGTGAGTGGTTACGAGCAGTACTTC.

V gene TRBV11-3 combines with J gene TRBJ1-3, with D possibly being TRBD1 (6 bases). The CDR3 has 16 amino acids. CDR1 is SGHNT and CDR2 is YENEEA in the germline V gene. V lost 2 bases and J 0 bases, leaving 11 bases between the germline ends. This chain's CDR3 is CASSLQGTYSGNTIYF. The CDR3 DNA reads TGTGCCAGCAGCTTACAGGGGACCTACTCTGGAAACACCATATATTTT.

V gene TRBV14 combines with J gene TRBJ2-5; 13 nucleotides line up with TRBD2. CDR1 is SGHDN, CDR2 FVKESK, per germline. This CDR3 comprises 17 residues. With 0 bases clipped from V and 5 bases from J, the junction kept 6 bases outside the gene matches. The CDR3 is CASSQDRGTSGTETQYF. The CDR3 coding sequence is TGTGCCAGCAGCCAAGATCGAGGGACTAGCGGGACGGAGACCCAGTACTTC.

V gene TRBV11-2 combines with J gene TRBJ2-7; the match to TRBD1 covers 12 bases. J gave up 3 bases and V 0 bases, and 6 bases lay outside the gene matches. Germline CDR1 reads SGHAT; CDR2 reads FQNNGV. CDR3 size: 17 residues. CDR3: CASSLDLGTGGGYEQYF. The CDR3 bases are TGTGCCAGCAGCTTAGATCTAGGGACAGGGGGCGGCTACGAGCAGTACTTC.

This rearrangement joins TRBV5-5 to TRBJ2-1; 8 bases are a match to TRBD1. The CDR3 extends over 16 amino acids. Losses at the gene ends were 2 bases for V and 2 bases for J; bases not matched to a gene: 6. Germline CDR1 reads SGHKS; CDR2 reads YYEKEE (reference sequence). The CDR3 region has the DNA TGTGCCAGCAGCTTTAGGACAGGGACTGCCTACAATGAGCAGTTCTTC. Protein product: CASSFRTGTAYNEQFF.

The chain employs TRBV18 and TRBJ1-1; possibly TRBD1 for D (5 bases). Per germline, CDR1 KGHSH and CDR2 LQKENI. V was trimmed by 5 bases and J by 4 bases, leaving 11 bases between them. The CDR3 totals 13 residues. As DNA, the CDR3 is TGTGCCAGCTCATGGGTGGGGGGCACTGAAGCTTTCTTT. Amino acid sequence: CASSWVGGTEAFF.

The rearrangement links TRBV7-3 to TRBJ1-1; no clear D gene. V was clipped by 1 base and J by 6 bases, with 15 bases between them. The CDR3 has 15 amino acids. Germline V gives CDR1 SGHTA, CDR2 FQGTGA. The CDR3 bases are TGTGCCAGCAGCTTAATTTCAGTAAAACAATCTGAAGCTTTCTTT. It codes for CASSLISVKQSEAFF.

The rearrangement uses TRBV27 and TRBJ2-5; 10 positions match TRBD2. This CDR3 has 17 amino acids. From germline, CDR1 is MNHEY and CDR2 SMNVEV (reference sequence). J lost 4 bases, V lost 0 bases, and 8 bases had no gene match. CDR3 residues: CASSLSNLAGAPETQYF. The DNA for the CDR3 is TGTGCCAGCAGTTTATCTAACCTAGCGGGAGCCCCAGAGACCCAGTACTTC.

The rearrangement joins TRBV27 to TRBJ2-7; maybe TRBD2 (5 bases). The CDR3 covers 14 residues. V was shortened by 2 bases and J by 4 bases, with 12 bases between the two germline ends. The germline V gene encodes CDR1 MNHEY and CDR2 SMNVEV (reference sequence). CDR3 sequence: CASSLVLGRYEQYF. The DNA of the CDR3 is TGTGCCAGCAGTTTAGTACTAGGAAGATACGAGCAGTACTTC.

The CDR3 DNA follows: TGCAGCGTTGATGTCGGGGGGAATTCACCCCTCCACTTT. Amino acid sequence: CSVDVGGNSPLHF. The gene calls are TRBV29-1 and TRBJ1-6; D is perhaps TRBD1 (5 bases). There are 13 residues in the CDR3. Between the trimmed V and J ends, which lost 3 bases and 7 bases, there was a span of 10 bases. The germline gives CDR1 SQVTM, CDR2 ANQGSEA.

The chain combines TRBV5-4 with TRBJ1-1; 9 nucleotides line up with TRBD1. The CDR3 contains 15 residues. Trimming cost V 4 bases and J 4 bases; bases outside gene matches: 8. CDR1 SGHNT and CDR2 YYREEE come from the germline V gene (reference sequence). CDR3 coding DNA: TGTGCCAGCAGCCTCCTACAGGGGGCAGGCACTGAAGCTTTCTTT. Translating it yields CASSLLQGAGTEAFF. Combining the CDR3 with reference TRBV5-4 and TRBJ1-1 gives the whole variable domain ETGVTQSPTHLIKTRGQQVTLRCSSQSGHNTVSWYQQALGQGPQFIFQYYREEENGRGNFPPRFSGLQFPNYSSELNVNALELDDSALYLCASSLLQGAGTEAFFGQGTRLTVV.

This rearrangement joins TRBV6-5 to TRBJ1-5; 7 bases are a match to TRBD1. The germline V gene has CDR1 MNHEY and CDR2 SVGAGI. The CDR3 is 15 amino acids. The V segment lost 6 bases and the J segment 7 bases; nucleotides outside the gene matches: 12. This chain's CDR3 is CASRPFRGSEQPQHF. CDR3 in DNA: TGTGCCAGCAGGCCCTTCAGGGGGTCTGAACAGCCCCAGCATTTT.

With respect to this clone: The junction differs from germline at one of its ends, possibly a read error. This chain connects TRBV2 to TRBJ2-7; the D gene is possibly TRBD2 (5 bases). The CDR3 totals 12 residues. Germline V lookup: CDR1 SNHLY, CDR2 FYNNEI. The CDR3 spells CASSEAGLAAPF. The DNA of the CDR3 is TGTGCCAGCAGTGAAGCAGGCCTAGCAGCCCCTTTT.

The chain carries TRBV4-3 and TRBJ2-1; 12 bases are a match to TRBD2. The V gene's germline CDR1 is LGHNA and CDR2 YSLEER. V shed 0 bases and J 8 bases; nucleotides not matched to a gene: 11. The CDR3 has 18 residues. CDR3 amino acids: CASSQETTTSGSFDEQFF. CDR3 DNA: TGCGCCAGCAGCCAAGAAACAACGACTAGCGGGAGTTTCGATGAGCAGTTCTTC.

The J gene is TRBJ1-4, the V gene TRBV5-1; 9 bases agree with TRBD1. Germline V gene sequence: CDR1 SGHRS, CDR2 YFSETQ. CDR3 size: 16 residues. Losses at the gene ends were 4 bases for V and 7 bases for J; bases not matched to a gene: 11. The CDR3 is CASSIKQGAYSEKLFF. In DNA form, the CDR3 reads TGCGCCAGCAGCATAAAACAGGGGGCGTATAGTGAAAAACTGTTTTTT.